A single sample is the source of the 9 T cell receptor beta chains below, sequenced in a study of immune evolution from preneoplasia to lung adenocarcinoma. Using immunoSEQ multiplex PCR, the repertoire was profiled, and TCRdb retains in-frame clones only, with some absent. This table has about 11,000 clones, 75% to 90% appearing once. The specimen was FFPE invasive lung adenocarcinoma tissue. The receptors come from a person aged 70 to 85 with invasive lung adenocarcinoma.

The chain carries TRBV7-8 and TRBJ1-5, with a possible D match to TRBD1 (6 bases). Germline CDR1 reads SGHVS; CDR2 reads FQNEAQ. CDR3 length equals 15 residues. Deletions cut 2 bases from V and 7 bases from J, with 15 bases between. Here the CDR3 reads CASSLKVAGVQPQHF. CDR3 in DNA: TGTGCCAGCAGCTTAAAGGTGGCAGGGGTACAGCCCCAGCATTTT.

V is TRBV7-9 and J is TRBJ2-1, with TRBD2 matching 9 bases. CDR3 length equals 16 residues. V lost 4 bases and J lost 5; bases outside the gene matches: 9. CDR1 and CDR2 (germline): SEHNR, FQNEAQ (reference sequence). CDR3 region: CASSSRLAEGDNEQFF. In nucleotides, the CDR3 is TGTGCCAGCAGCTCCCGACTAGCGGAGGGGGACAATGAGCAGTTCTTC. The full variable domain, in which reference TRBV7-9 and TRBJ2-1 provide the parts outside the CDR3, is DTGVSQNPRHKITKRGQNVTFRCDPISEHNRLYWYRQTLGQGPEFLTYFQNEAQLEKSRLLSDRFSAERPKGSFSTLEIQRTEQGDSAMYLCASSSRLAEGDNEQFFGPGTRLTVL.

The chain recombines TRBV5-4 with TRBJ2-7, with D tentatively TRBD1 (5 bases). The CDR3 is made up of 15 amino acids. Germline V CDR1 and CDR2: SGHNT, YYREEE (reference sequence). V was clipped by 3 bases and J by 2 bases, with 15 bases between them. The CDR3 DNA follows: TGTGCCAGCAGCTCCAACCCGACAGATCCCTACGAGCAGTACTTC. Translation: CASSSNPTDPYEQYF.

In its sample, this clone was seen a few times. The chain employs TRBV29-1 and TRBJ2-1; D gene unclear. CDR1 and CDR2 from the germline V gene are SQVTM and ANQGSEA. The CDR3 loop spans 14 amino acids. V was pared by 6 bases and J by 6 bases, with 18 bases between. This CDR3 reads CSVYSPEVGNEQFF. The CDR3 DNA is TGCAGCGTCTATAGCCCAGAGGTTGGCAATGAGCAGTTCTTC.

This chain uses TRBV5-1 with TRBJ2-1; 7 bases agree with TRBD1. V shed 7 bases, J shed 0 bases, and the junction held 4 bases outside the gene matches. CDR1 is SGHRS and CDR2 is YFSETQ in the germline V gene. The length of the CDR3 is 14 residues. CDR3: CASCRDSSYNEQFF. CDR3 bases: TGCGCCAGCTGCCGGGACAGCTCCTACAATGAGCAGTTCTTC.

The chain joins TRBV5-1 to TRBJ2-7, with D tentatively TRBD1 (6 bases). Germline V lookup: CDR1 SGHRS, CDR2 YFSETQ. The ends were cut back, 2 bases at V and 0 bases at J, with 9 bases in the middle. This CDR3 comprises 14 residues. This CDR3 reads CASSFSGDSYEQYF. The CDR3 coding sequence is TGCGCCAGCAGCTTTTCAGGGGACTCCTACGAGCAGTACTTC. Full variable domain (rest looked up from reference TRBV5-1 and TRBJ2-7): KAGVTQTPRYLIKTRGQQVTLSCSPISGHRSVSWYQQTPGQGLQFLFEYFSETQRNKGNFPGRFSGRQFSNSRSEMNVSTLELGDSALYLCASSFSGDSYEQYFGPGTRLTVT.

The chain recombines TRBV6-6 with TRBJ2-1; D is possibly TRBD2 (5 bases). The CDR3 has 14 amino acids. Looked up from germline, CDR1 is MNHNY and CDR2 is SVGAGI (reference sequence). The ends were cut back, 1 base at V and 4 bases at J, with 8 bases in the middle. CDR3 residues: CASSYWTQYNEQFF. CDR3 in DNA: TGTGCCAGCAGTTACTGGACTCAATACAATGAGCAGTTCTTC.

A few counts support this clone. The DNA of the CDR3 is TGTGCCATCAGTGAGTCTGAGGGGGTAGAGACCCAGTACTTC. Protein: CAISESEGVETQYF. V is TRBV10-3 and J is TRBJ2-5; perhaps TRBD1 as D (6 bases). CDR3 length: 14 amino acids. CDR1 is ENHRY, CDR2 SYGVKD, per germline. V was shortened by 0 bases and J by 4 bases, with 9 bases between the two germline ends.

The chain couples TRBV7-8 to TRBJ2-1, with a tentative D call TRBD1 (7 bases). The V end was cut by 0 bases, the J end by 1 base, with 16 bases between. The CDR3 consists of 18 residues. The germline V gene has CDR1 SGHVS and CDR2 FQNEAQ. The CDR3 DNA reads TGTGCCAGCAGCTTAGCGGATCAGGGGGGCTCTTCCTACAATGAGCAGTTCTTC. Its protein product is CASSLADQGGSSYNEQFF.